Below are 27 T cell receptor beta chains sequenced from a single sample in a study of T cell repertoires in cytomegalovirus infection. TCRdb recomputed calls from the reads with MiXCR, one row per CDR3 protein. The table has fewer than 950,000 distinct CDR3 sequences, roughly 33% seen once. Their target antigens are unknown. Sequenced material: cultured CD8+ T cells from PBMCs, taken from culture after CMV antigen stimulation. The receptor set was obtained from a human donor in good health (CMV status not recorded). Some clones in this sample may be carry-over from other donors' samples.

This clonotype was observed a single time. CDR3 sequence reads: CASSPNRDYEQYF. The CDR3 region has the DNA TGTGCCAGCAGCCCCAACAGAGACTACGAGCAGTACTTC. The J gene is TRBJ2-7, the V gene TRBV7-6; D call uncertain. Trimming pared 5 bases from V and 3 bases from J, leaving 11 bases between. The CDR3 loop spans 13 amino acids. The germline V gene encodes CDR1 SGHVS and CDR2 FNYEAQ.

The gene calls are TRBV19 and TRBJ1-5; D may be TRBD1 (5 bases). The CDR3 covers 17 residues. The V and J ends lost 5 bases and 2 bases respectively, with 19 bases between them. Germline values: CDR1 LNHDA, CDR2 SQIVND (reference sequence). The CDR3 DNA sequence: TGTGCCAGTAGTTCGCCGATGGGGACCTTGGGCAATCAGCCCCAGCATTTT. Its translation: CASSSPMGTLGNQPQHF. Filled out from reference TRBV19 and TRBJ1-5, the complete variable domain reads DGGITQSPKYLFRKEGQNVTLSCEQNLNHDAMYWYRQDPGQGLRLIYYSQIVNDFQKGDIAEGYSVSREKKESFPLTVTSAQKNPTAFYLCASSSPMGTLGNQPQHFGDGTRLSIL.

This rearrangement joins TRBV7-6 to TRBJ1-1, with a tentative D call TRBD1 (6 bases). The V end was cut by 5 bases, the J end by 3 bases, with 10 bases between. Germline CDR1 SGHVS, CDR2 FNYEAQ. There are 13 residues in the CDR3. CDR3 sequence reads: CASSQQGYTEAFF. The CDR3 nucleotides are TGTGCCAGCAGCCAACAGGGTTACACTGAAGCTTTCTTT.

This CDR3 is CASRGSVNNYGYTF. The CDR3 DNA follows: TGTGCCAGCAGGGGCTCTGTAAATAACTATGGCTACACCTTC. This chain links TRBV2 with TRBJ1-2; D gene ambiguous. Trimming took 6 bases from V and 1 from J, leaving 12 bases between them. Germline lookup yields CDR1 SNHLY and CDR2 FYNNEI. This CDR3 contains 14 residues.

This sequence joins TRBV4-1 and TRBJ2-1; 10 bases are shared with TRBD1. The trim removed 1 base at V and 9 bases at J, leaving 3 bases unmatched. Germline V lookup: CDR1 MGHRA, CDR2 YSYEKL. The CDR3 runs 14 residues. The CDR3 nucleotides read TGCGCCAGCAGCCAAGGACAGGGGGCAGGTGAGCAGTTCTTC. Protein: CASSQGQGAGEQFF.

This clonotype was recorded at least ten times. V usage is TRBV7-9 and J usage is TRBJ2-5; D might be TRBD1 (6 bases). Trimming removed 4 bases from V and 4 bases from J, with 13 bases in between. The germline gives CDR1 SEHNR, CDR2 FQNEAQ (reference sequence). This CDR3 spans 14 amino acids. The CDR3 DNA reads as TGTGCCAGCAGCTCAGGGGCAGGGGTAGAGACCCAGTACTTC. Translation: CASSSGAGVETQYF.

The chain has TRBV19 and TRBJ2-1, with no clear D. The CDR3 runs 13 residues. Germline values: CDR1 LNHDA, CDR2 SQIVND (reference sequence). Between the trimmed V and J ends, which lost 3 bases and 7 bases, there was a span of 10 bases. Here the CDR3 DNA reads TGTGCCAGTAGTATTGGGCTCCGGAATGAGCAGTTCTTC. Translating it yields CASSIGLRNEQFF.

In its sample, this clonotype was seen a few times. The CDR3 DNA reads as TGTGCCAGCAGCCCCGACACCGTTTCCTACTACGAGCAGTACGTC. Protein product: CASSPDTVSYYEQYV. This chain links TRBV7-3 with TRBJ2-7; D not resolved. The CDR3 sequence is 15 residues long. Germline V lookup: CDR1 SGHTA, CDR2 FQGTGA. Deletions cut 5 bases from V and 3 bases from J, with 17 bases between.

This clonotype was picked up a small number of times. The rearrangement links TRBV6-5 to TRBJ2-4, with 11 positions matching TRBD1. Germline V CDR1 and CDR2: MNHEY, SVGAGI. CDR3 length: 15 amino acids. With V trimmed by 6 bases and J by 9 bases, 10 bases remained unmatched. The CDR3 DNA reads as TGTGCCAGCAGACCCGGACAGGGGGCTTTTAGCATTCAGTACTTC. Translation gives CASRPGQGAFSIQYF.

V is TRBV4-1 and J is TRBJ1-5, with TRBD1 matching over 7 bases. The CDR3 is made up of 15 amino acids. Germline CDR1 MGHRA, CDR2 YSYEKL. V was pared by 3 bases and J by 5 bases, with 7 bases of the junction left unmatched. The CDR3 DNA is TGCGCCAGCAGCCAGCATACAGGGGCAGATCAGCCCCAGCATTTT. Its translation: CASSQHTGADQPQHF.

The chain combines TRBV27 with TRBJ2-7; TRBD1 might be the D (5 bases). Germline CDR1 is MNHEY and CDR2 is SMNVEV (reference sequence). Between the trimmed V and J ends, which lost 3 bases and 2 bases, there was a span of 14 bases. The CDR3 contains 15 residues. DNA for the CDR3: TGTGCCAGCAGTTTTCAAGTCGGCAGGGCCTACGAGCAGTACTTC. This encodes CASSFQVGRAYEQYF.

This clonotype was found many times. The rearrangement uses TRBV7-2 and TRBJ2-5; no firm D call. The V end lost 3 bases, the J end lost 3 bases, and 14 bases lay between the germline ends. The CDR3 loop spans 15 amino acids. Germline CDR1 reads SGHTA; CDR2 reads FQGNSA. The CDR3 reads CASSLNRFAEETQYF. In DNA form, the CDR3 reads TGTGCCAGCAGCTTGAATCGGTTCGCGGAAGAGACCCAGTACTTC.

This clonotype appeared a few times. The chain couples TRBV2 to TRBJ2-7, with 7 nucleotides matching TRBD1. With V trimmed by 5 bases and J by 6 bases, 10 bases remained unmatched. Germline lookup yields CDR1 SNHLY and CDR2 FYNNEI. CDR3 size: 14 residues. CDR3 nucleotide sequence: TGTGCCAGCAGTTGGAATAAAGGGGGCTCCGAGCAGTACGTC. This translates into CASSWNKGGSEQYV.

This rearrangement joins TRBV7-3 to TRBJ1-5; 7 bases are a match to TRBD1. Germline trimming cut 1 base from V and 3 bases from J; bases unmatched to any gene: 6. Germline V gives CDR1 SGHTA, CDR2 FQGTGA. The CDR3 sequence is 16 residues long. Here the CDR3 reads CASSLILGTDNQPQHF. CDR3 coding DNA: TGTGCCAGCAGCTTAATCTTAGGGACAGACAATCAGCCCCAGCATTTT. Variable domain in full (rest from reference TRBV7-3 and TRBJ1-5): GAGVSQTPSNKVTEKGKYVELRCDPISGHTALYWYRQSLGQGPEFLIYFQGTGAADDSGLPNDRFFAVRPEGSVSTLKIQRTERGDSAVYLCASSLILGTDNQPQHFGDGTRLSIL.

There are a few counts of this clonotype. The V call is TRBV12-3 or TRBV12-4, the J call TRBJ2-1, with D unresolved. Trimming took off 2 bases at V and 0 bases at J, with 11 bases between the two ends. This CDR3 is built from 16 residues. This chain's CDR3 is CASSLPEWNSYNEQFF. CDR3 sequence (DNA): TGTGCCAGCAGTTTACCCGAGTGGAACTCCTACAATGAGCAGTTCTTC.

The sample holds a few counts of this clonotype. This chain uses TRBV12-3 or TRBV12-4 with TRBJ2-5, with D maybe TRBD1 (6 bases). Trimming left V 6 bases short and J 1 base short, with 12 bases between. This CDR3 is 14 amino acids long. The CDR3 is CASRAGQPQETQYF. CDR3 DNA: TGTGCCAGCAGGGCAGGACAGCCCCAAGAGACCCAGTACTTC.

The gene calls are TRBV2 and TRBJ2-1; 8 bases are shared with TRBD2. The CDR3 totals 18 residues. Germline V CDR1 and CDR2: SNHLY, FYNNEI. J was trimmed by 2 bases and V by 6 bases; bases with no gene match: 15. The CDR3 DNA reads as TGTGCCAGCAGGGGGGACCCAAGCGGGGGTGTCCCCTACAATGAGCAGTTCTTC. It encodes CASRGDPSGGVPYNEQFF.

J is TRBJ2-7 and V is TRBV7-9, with TRBD1 identical over 7 bases. CDR3 length equals 18 residues. Germline V lookup: CDR1 SEHNR, CDR2 FQNEAQ (reference sequence). V shed 4 bases and J 1 base; nucleotides not matched to a gene: 16. The CDR3 sequence: CASSSPVPQGDASYEQYF. For the CDR3, the DNA is TGTGCCAGCAGCTCCCCGGTCCCCCAGGGGGATGCGTCCTACGAGCAGTACTTC.

This clonotype is a singleton in its sample. This could be a read error, since a much larger clone is one nucleotide away. This chain links TRBV11-1 with TRBJ2-1; TRBD2 aligns across 9 bases. The CDR3 runs 18 residues. Germline CDR1 and CDR2: SGHAT and FQDESV (reference sequence). V shed 11 bases, J shed 8 bases, and the junction held 25 bases outside the gene matches. CDR3 loop: CAGTKAGSGGLGWHEQFF. The CDR3 coding sequence is TGTGCCGGCACCAAAGCGGGGAGCGGGGGGCTAGGGTGGCATGAGCAGTTCTTC. The full variable domain, in which reference TRBV11-1 and TRBJ2-1 provide the parts outside the CDR3, is EAEVAQSPRYKITEKSQAVAFWCDPISGHATLYWYRQILGQGPELLVQFQDESVVDDSQLPKDRFSAERLKGVDSTLKIQPAELGDSAMYLCAGTKAGSGGLGWHEQFFGPGTRLTVL.

Only a few counts were recorded for this clonotype. The chain links TRBV19 to TRBJ2-3; no definite D call. V lost 0 bases and J lost 0, with 7 bases in between. Germline loops: CDR1 LNHDA, CDR2 SQIVND (reference sequence). The CDR3 has 15 amino acids. CDR3 coding DNA: TGTGCCAGTAGTATAGACGACCTAAGCACAGATACGCAGTATTTT. This sequence encodes CASSIDDLSTDTQYF.

The chain carries TRBV27 and TRBJ2-3; a possible D gene is TRBD1 (7 bases). The germline CDR1 and CDR2 sequences are MNHEY and SMNVEV (reference sequence). The length of the CDR3 is 15 residues. Trimming stripped 3 bases from V and 4 bases from J, with 14 bases between. The CDR3 reads CASSFGQEGPDTQYF. CDR3 sequence (DNA): TGTGCCAGCAGTTTCGGACAGGAGGGTCCAGATACGCAGTATTTT.

This clonotype appeared a few times. The chain employs TRBV11-2 and TRBJ1-1; a weak D match, TRBD1 (5 bases). CDR1 and CDR2 from the germline V gene are SGHAT and FQNNGV. Trimming cost V 1 base and J 4 bases, with 16 bases left between them. CDR3 size: 16 residues. As DNA, the CDR3 is TGTGCCAGCAGCTTAGGCCTTCAGGGTTGGGGCACTGAAGCTTTCTTT. Residues: CASSLGLQGWGTEAFF.

This clonotype was seen more than once but under ten times. The chain has TRBV7-6 and TRBJ2-1; 10 positions agree with TRBD1. CDR3 length: 16 residues. Germline V gene lookup returns CDR1 SGHVS and CDR2 FNYEAQ. V trimming: 5 bases; J trimming: 2 bases; junction bases outside the gene matches: 6. This chain's CDR3 is CASSLIGTGAYNEQFF. CDR3 bases: TGTGCCAGCAGCCTAATCGGGACAGGGGCCTACAATGAGCAGTTCTTC.

This clonotype appeared many times. The genes are TRBV12-3 or TRBV12-4 and TRBJ2-2, with TRBD2 matching over 10 bases. The junction had 22 bases not matched to a gene; V was cut back by 1 base and J by 2 bases. This CDR3 contains 23 residues. CDR3 bases: TGTGCCAGCAGTTTAGTTGCAGGGGCCCCACCTCCTAGCGGGGGTACTAACACCGGGGAGCTGTTTTTT. Translated, it gives CASSLVAGAPPPSGGTNTGELFF.

This sequence joins TRBV9 and TRBJ1-2; D is uncertain. Between the trimmed V and J ends, which lost 0 bases and 6 bases, there was a span of 21 bases. The CDR3 totals 17 residues. Per germline, CDR1 SGDLS and CDR2 YYNGEE. DNA of the CDR3: TGTGCCAGCAGCGTAGACGGCAGGAGAAGTTCTATCCATGGCTACACCTTC. Translation gives CASSVDGRRSSIHGYTF. Full variable domain (remainder filled in from reference TRBV9 and TRBJ1-2): DSGVTQTPKHLITATGQRVTLRCSPRSGDLSVYWYQQSLDQGLQFLIQYYNGEERAKGNILERFSAQQFPDLHSELNLSSLELGDSALYFCASSVDGRRSSIHGYTFGSGTRLTVV.

The rearrangement joins TRBV15 to TRBJ2-7; 7 positions agree with TRBD2. V was pared by 0 bases and J by 1 base, with 3 bases of the junction left unmatched. The CDR3 is 15 residues long. Germline values: CDR1 LNHNV, CDR2 YYDKDF (reference sequence). CDR3 residues: CATSRDRGVSYEQYF. The DNA for the CDR3 is TGTGCCACCAGCAGAGACCGGGGGGTTTCCTACGAGCAGTACTTC.

The chain combines TRBV11-2 with TRBJ1-1; the match to TRBD1 covers 7 bases. J lost 8 bases, V lost 6 bases, and 6 bases had no gene match. This CDR3 region has 12 residues. CDR1 is SGHAT and CDR2 is FQNNGV in the germline V gene. The CDR3 DNA sequence: TGTGCCAGCAGAAGACAGGGATACGAAGCTTTCTTT. It yields the protein CASRRQGYEAFF.